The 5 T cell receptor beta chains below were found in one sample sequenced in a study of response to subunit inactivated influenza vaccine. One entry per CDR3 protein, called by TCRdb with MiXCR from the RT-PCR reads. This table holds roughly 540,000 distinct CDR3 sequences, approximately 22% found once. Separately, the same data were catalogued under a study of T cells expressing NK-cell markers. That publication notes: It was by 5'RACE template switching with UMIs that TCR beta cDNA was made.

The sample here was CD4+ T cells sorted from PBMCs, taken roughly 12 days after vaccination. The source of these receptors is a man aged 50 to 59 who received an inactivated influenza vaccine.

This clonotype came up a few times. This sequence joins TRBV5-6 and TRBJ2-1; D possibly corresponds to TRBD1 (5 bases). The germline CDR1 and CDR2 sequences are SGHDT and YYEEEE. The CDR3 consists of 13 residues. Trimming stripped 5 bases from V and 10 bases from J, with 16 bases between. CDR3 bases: TGTGCCAGCAGTTTTACAAGGGGCGACGAGCAGTTCTTC. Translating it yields CASSFTRGDEQFF. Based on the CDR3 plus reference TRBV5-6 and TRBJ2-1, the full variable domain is DAGVTQSPTHLIKTRGQQVTLRCSPKSGHDTVSWYQQALGQGPQFIFQYYEEEERQRGNFPDRFSGHQFPNYSSELNVNALLLGDSALYLCASSFTRGDEQFFGPGTRLTVL.

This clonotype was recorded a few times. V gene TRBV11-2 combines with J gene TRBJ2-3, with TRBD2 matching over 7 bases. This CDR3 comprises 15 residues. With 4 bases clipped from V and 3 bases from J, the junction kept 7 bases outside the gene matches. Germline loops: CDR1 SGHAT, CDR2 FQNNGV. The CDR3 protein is CASSSQRGGTDTQYF. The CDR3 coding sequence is TGTGCCAGCAGCTCTCAGCGGGGAGGGACAGATACGCAGTATTTT.

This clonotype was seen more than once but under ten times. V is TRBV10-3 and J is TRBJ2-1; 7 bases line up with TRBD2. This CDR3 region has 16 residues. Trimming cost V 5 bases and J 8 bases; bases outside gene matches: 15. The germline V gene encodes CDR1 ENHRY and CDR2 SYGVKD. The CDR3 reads CAISYRDYQLRDEQFF. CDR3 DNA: TGTGCCATCAGTTACCGGGACTACCAACTTAGGGATGAGCAGTTCTTC.

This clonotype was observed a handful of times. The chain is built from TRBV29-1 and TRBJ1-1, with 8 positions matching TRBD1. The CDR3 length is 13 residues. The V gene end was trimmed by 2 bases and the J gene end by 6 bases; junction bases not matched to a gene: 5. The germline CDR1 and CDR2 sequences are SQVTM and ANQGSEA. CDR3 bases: TGCAGCGTTGAAATACAGGGGGAAGCTGAAGCTTTCTTT. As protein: CSVEIQGEAEAFF.

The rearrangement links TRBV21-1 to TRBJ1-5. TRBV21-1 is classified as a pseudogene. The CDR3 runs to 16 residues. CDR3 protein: CASSPRSSYSNQPQHF. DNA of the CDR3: TGTGCCAGCAGTCCCAGGTCCAGCTATAGCAATCAGCCCCAGCATTTT.